This T cell receptor beta chain appears in the sequencing data of a study of OX40 agonist ivuxolimab in advanced cancers. Sequenced by immunoSEQ multiplex PCR; TCRdb stores in-frame clones only, minus some. In the table there are about 77,000 clones, 65% to 85% of which are singletons. In regard to this clone: Its matching antigen is unknown.

General observations from the study: On average, CD8+ T cells showed a greater number of expanded clones than CD4+.

Germline assignment: CDR1 SGHAT and CDR2 FQNNGV. The length of the CDR3 is 11 residues. The germline V and J ends were trimmed by 5 bases and 12 bases, with 10 bases remaining between them. The sequence came from an adult with an advanced solid tumor such as melanoma, head and neck, liver or kidney cancer. Sample: CD4+ or CD8+ T cells sorted from blood, taken in a trial of the OX40 agonist ivuxolimab. The chain is built from TRBV11-2 and TRBJ1-4, with D tentatively TRBD1 (6 bases). The CDR3 sequence is CASSRGGELFF. CDR3 bases: TGTGCCAGCAGCAGGGGGGGGGAACTGTTTTTT. Variable domain in full (rest from reference TRBV11-2 and TRBJ1-4): EAGVAQSPRYKIIEKRQSVAFWCNPISGHATLYWYQQILGQGPKLLIQFQNNGVVDDSQLPKDRFSAERLKGVDSTLKIQPAKLEDSAVYLCASSRGGELFFGSGTQLSVL.